This T cell receptor beta chain was captured in a study of cytomegalovirus exposure and HLA in healthy donors. Study as a whole: HLA-typed donors were the source of roughly 80 million unique TCRs held in an early data release.

Both 60 Vbeta primers and 13 Jbeta primers went into the PCR. Clones were read by immunoSEQ multiplex PCR, and TCRdb kept only the in-frame ones, dropping some. The table has 98,000 or so clones, more than 75% seen once. V gave up 3 bases and J gave up 6 bases, with 7 bases separating them. The CDR3 extends over 12 amino acids. Germline CDR1 reads MDHEN; CDR2 reads SYDVKM. About this clone itself: No antigen is known for it.

Overall study results and limits: The authors considered a cluster of highly shared sequence variants likely to be a sequencing artifact. Donors belonging to an Asian-associated ancestry cluster reportedly showed fewer N-insertions in productive TCRs than the roughly 670-donor mean, according to what a later analysis found.

Sequencing was done on a sample of PBMCs. This chain connects TRBV28 to TRBJ2-3; D is unresolved. The sequence came from a middle-aged woman in good health and CMV-seronegative. CDR3 loop: CASSLVRDTQYF. In nucleotides, the CDR3 is TGTGCCAGCAGTTTGGTCCGGGATACGCAGTATTTT.